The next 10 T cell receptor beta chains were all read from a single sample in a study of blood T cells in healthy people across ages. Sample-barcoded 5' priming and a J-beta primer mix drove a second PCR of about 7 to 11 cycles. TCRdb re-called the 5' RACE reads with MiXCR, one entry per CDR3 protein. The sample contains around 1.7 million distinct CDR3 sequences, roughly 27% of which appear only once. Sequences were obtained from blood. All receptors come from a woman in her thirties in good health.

The CDR3 spells CASSVLGGVDTQYF. Here the CDR3 DNA reads TGTGCCAGCAGTGTACTAGGTGGGGTCGATACGCAGTATTTT. V and J are TRBV2 and TRBJ2-3; a weak D match, TRBD2 (5 bases). The ends were cut back, 4 bases at V and 6 bases at J, with 14 bases in the middle. This CDR3 comprises 14 residues. Germline V gives CDR1 SNHLY, CDR2 FYNNEI. The entire variable domain, with the rest obtained from reference TRBV2 and TRBJ2-3, is as follows: EPEVTQTPSHQVTQMGQEVILRCVPISNHLYFYWYRQILGQKVEFLVSFYNNEISEKSEIFDDQFSVERPDGSNFTLKIRSTKLEDSAMYFCASSVLGGVDTQYFGPGTRLTVL.

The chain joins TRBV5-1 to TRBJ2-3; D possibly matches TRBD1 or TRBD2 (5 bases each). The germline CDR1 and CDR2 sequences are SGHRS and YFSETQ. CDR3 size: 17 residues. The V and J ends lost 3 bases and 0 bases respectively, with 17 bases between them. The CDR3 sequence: CASSWDPRADSTDTQYF. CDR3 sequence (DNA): TGCGCCAGCAGCTGGGACCCCCGGGCGGACAGCACAGATACGCAGTATTTT.

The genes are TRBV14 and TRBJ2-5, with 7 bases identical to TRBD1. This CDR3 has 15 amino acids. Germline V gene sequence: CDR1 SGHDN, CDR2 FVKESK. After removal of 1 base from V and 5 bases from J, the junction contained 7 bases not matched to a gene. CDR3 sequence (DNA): TGTGCCAGCAGCCAAGCCGGGACAGTTTTGGAGACCCAGTACTTC. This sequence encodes CASSQAGTVLETQYF.

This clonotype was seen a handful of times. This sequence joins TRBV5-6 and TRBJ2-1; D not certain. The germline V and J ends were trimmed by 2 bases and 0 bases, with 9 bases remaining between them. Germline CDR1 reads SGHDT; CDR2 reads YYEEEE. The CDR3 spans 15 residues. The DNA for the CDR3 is TGTGCCAGCAGCTTTGGATCAAACTCCTACAATGAGCAGTTCTTC. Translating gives CASSFGSNSYNEQFF.

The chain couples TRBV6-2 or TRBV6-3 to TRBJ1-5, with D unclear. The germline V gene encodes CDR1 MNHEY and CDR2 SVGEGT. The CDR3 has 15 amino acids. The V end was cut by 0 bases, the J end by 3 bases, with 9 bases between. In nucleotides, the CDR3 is TGTGCCAGCAGTTACTCTGGCCCACCCAATCAGCCCCAGCATTTT. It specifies CASSYSGPPNQPQHF.

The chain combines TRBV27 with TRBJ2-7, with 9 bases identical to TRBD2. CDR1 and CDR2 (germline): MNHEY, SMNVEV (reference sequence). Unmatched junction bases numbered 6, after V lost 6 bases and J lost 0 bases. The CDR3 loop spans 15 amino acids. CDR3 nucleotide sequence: TGTGCCAGCAGATGGAGCGGGGGGTCCTCCTACGAGCAGTACTTC. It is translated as CASRWSGGSSYEQYF.

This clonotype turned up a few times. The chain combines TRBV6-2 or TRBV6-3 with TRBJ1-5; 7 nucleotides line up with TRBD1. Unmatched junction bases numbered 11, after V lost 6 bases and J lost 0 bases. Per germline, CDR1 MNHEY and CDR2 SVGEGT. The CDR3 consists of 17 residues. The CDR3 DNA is TGTGCCAGCAGCGACGACAGGGACGGCTATAGCAATCAGCCCCAGCATTTT. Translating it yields CASSDDRDGYSNQPQHF.

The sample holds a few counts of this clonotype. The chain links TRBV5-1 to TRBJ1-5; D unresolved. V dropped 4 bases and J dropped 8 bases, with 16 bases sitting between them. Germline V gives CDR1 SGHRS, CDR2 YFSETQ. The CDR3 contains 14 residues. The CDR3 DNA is TGCGCCAGCAGCCTGGACGGAGTAGATGAGCCCCAGCATTTT. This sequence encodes CASSLDGVDEPQHF.

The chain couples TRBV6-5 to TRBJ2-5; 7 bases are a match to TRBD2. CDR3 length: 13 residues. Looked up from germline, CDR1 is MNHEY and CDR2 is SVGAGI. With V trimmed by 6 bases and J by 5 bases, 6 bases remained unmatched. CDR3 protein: CASSRDYSETQYF. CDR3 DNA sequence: TGTGCCAGCAGCCGGGACTATTCTGAGACCCAGTACTTC.

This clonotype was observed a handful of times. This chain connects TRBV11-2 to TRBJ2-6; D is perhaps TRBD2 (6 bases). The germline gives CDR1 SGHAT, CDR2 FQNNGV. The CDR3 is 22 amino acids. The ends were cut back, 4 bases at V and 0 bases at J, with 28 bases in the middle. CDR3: CASSSPLGTRDSPTSGANVLTF. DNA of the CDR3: TGTGCCAGCAGCTCGCCCTTAGGGACGCGGGACTCCCCCACCTCTGGGGCCAACGTCCTGACTTTC.